This is a list of T cell receptor beta chains from one sample in a study of T-cell memory formation after mild COVID-19. TCRdb redid the calling of the 5' RACE reads with MiXCR, one entry per CDR3 protein. The top ten clones hold 2% to 2.5% of a sample with some 210,000 distinct CDR3 sequences, 15% to 20% of them seen once. The specimen was PBMCs or a T cell subset sorted from them (not recorded which). All receptors derive from an adult woman who had mild COVID-19 (a few samples of this study predate the infection). Cell type and time point are not known. Each CDR3 is given with its conserved first and last residue. The D gene is left open where the match is weak. Clone size is not always given. Where it is, it says once, few, many or a class for expanded clones.

D,J,size,length,V,DNA,CDR3
NA,TRBJ2-5,few,12,TRBV10-3,TGTGCCATCAGAAGAGCCGGGGAGACCCAGTACTTC,CAIRRAGETQYF
NA,TRBJ2-3,many,14,TRBV10-2,TGCGCCAGCCTGGGAAACTCCGGCACAGATACGCAGTATTTT,CASLGNSGTDTQYF
NA,TRBJ2-7,few,16,TRBV3-1,TGTGCCAGCAGCCATGTCCGGGACACAGTCCGCTACGAGCAGTACTTC,CASSHVRDTVRYEQYF
NA,TRBJ2-3,NA,15,TRBV9,TGTGCCAGCAGCTTCGGGACCCTGAGCACAGATACGCAGTATTTT,CASSFGTLSTDTQYF
NA,TRBJ1-5,NA,16,TRBV5-6,TGTGCCAGCAGCGCCCGTCTGGGGGCAATGACTCAGCCCCAGCATTTT,CASSARLGAMTQPQHF
NA,TRBJ1-4,NA,13,TRBV21-1,TGTGCCAGCAGCAAGGGAATGGCGTCTCGACCGTTTTTT,CASSKGMASRPFF
NA,TRBJ1-1,NA,12,TRBV11-2,TGTGCCAGCACCTTTGGGGCCGGTGAAGCTTTCTTT,CASTFGAGEAFF
NA,TRBJ1-4,NA,14,TRBV4-2,TGTGCCAGCAGCCAAGATTGGGGGGCTGAAAAACTGTTTTTT,CASSQDWGAEKLFF
NA,TRBJ2-7,NA,14,TRBV28,TGTGCCAGCAGCTTAGGGGGGTTGGCCTACGAGCAGTACTTC,CASSLGGLAYEQYF
NA,TRBJ2-4,few,13,TRBV9,TGTGCCAGCAGCCCTCTTGAGGGTCACATTCAGTACTTC,CASSPLEGHIQYF
NA,TRBJ2-7,few,14,TRBV7-2,TGTGCCAGCAGCTTCCGGGAAAAGATCTACGAGCAGTACTTC,CASSFREKIYEQYF
NA,TRBJ2-1,few,13,TRBV10-3,TGTGCCATCCGTAACAGCTCCTACAATGAGCAGTTCTTC,CAIRNSSYNEQFF
NA,TRBJ2-1,many,14,TRBV27,TGTGCCAGTTTCTCCGGGGAAAGGAACAATGAGCAGTTCTTC,CASFSGERNNEQFF
TRBD1,TRBJ1-1,few,15,TRBV20-1,TGCAGTGCTAGAGAACAGGGGTTAGGAAAAACTGAAGCTTTCTTT,CSAREQGLGKTEAFF
NA,TRBJ1-2,many,14,TRBV10-3,TGTGCCATCCGGCCCGACAGGACGAACTATGGCTACACCTTC,CAIRPDRTNYGYTF
TRBD2,TRBJ2-1,few,16,TRBV20-1,TGCAGTGCTAGAGAAGTAGGTAGCGGGGCCTACAATGAGCAGTTCTTC,CSAREVGSGAYNEQFF
TRBD2,TRBJ2-1,NA,17,TRBV20-1,TGCAGTGCTAGGGCTGGGACTAGCGGGAAAGCTTACAATGAGCAGTTCTTC,CSARAGTSGKAYNEQFF
TRBD1,TRBJ2-1,few,15,TRBV5-1,TGCGCCAGCAGCACCGGTGAGCCAGGGGGCAATGAGCAGTTCTTC,CASSTGEPGGNEQFF
TRBD1,TRBJ1-4,NA,14,TRBV7-2,TGTGCCAGCAGCTTAAGAGGGGGCGATGAAAAACTGTTTTTT,CASSLRGGDEKLFF
TRBD2,TRBJ2-2,few,15,TRBV7-2,TGTGCCAGCAGCTTGTTCGGGACTAGCACCGGGGAGCTGTTTTTT,CASSLFGTSTGELFF
NA,TRBJ2-3,NA,13,TRBV5-1,TGCGCCAGCAGCTTGGAGGCCATAGATACGCAGTATTTT,CASSLEAIDTQYF
TRBD2,TRBJ2-2,NA,18,TRBV12-3/TRBV12-4,TGTGCCAGCAGTTTGAGTACTCTAGCGGGAGGCCTCACCGGGGAGCTGTTTTTT,CASSLSTLAGGLTGELFF
NA,TRBJ2-3,few,14,TRBV20-1,TGCAGTGCTAGACCCGGGACCCACACAGATACGCAGTATTTT,CSARPGTHTDTQYF
NA,TRBJ1-4,many,14,TRBV12-3/TRBV12-4,TGTGCCAGCAGTTACCCGGGGAGGGTAGAAAAACTGTTTTTT,CASSYPGRVEKLFF
NA,TRBJ2-7,NA,14,TRBV20-1,TGCAGTGCTAGAGGGATGGGAGGACGCTACGAGCAGTACTTC,CSARGMGGRYEQYF
NA,TRBJ2-2,few,12,TRBV24-1,TGTGCCACCAGGGCAGCCACCGGGGAGCTGTTTTTT,CATRAATGELFF
TRBD1,TRBJ1-6,many,17,TRBV10-3,TGTGCCATCAGTGATCCGCCCCAGGGGGCTAGGGGTTCACCCCTCCACTTT,CAISDPPQGARGSPLHF
TRBD1,TRBJ1-1,NA,16,TRBV6-6,TGTGCCAGCAGTCTCCGGGACAGGGGACCGAACACTGAAGCTTTCTTT,CASSLRDRGPNTEAFF
NA,TRBJ2-3,few,15,TRBV4-3,TGCGCCAGCAGCCAAGACAGGACTCGCACAGATACGCAGTATTTT,CASSQDRTRTDTQYF
TRBD1,TRBJ2-5,NA,15,TRBV2,TGTGCCAGCAGTCGGGACAGGGCCTCTATCGAGACCCAGTACTTC,CASSRDRASIETQYF
NA,TRBJ2-3,few,12,TRBV14,TGTGCCAGCAGCCAAGCAAGGCATACGCAGTATTTT,CASSQARHTQYF
NA,TRBJ2-7,NA,13,TRBV29-1,TGCAGCGTTGTTTCAGGGTGGAACTACGAGCAGTACTTC,CSVVSGWNYEQYF
NA,TRBJ1-1,NA,11,TRBV12-3/TRBV12-4,TGTGCCAGCTCCCCCGGAGTTGGGGCTTTCTTT,CASSPGVGAFF
NA,TRBJ2-6,NA,17,TRBV10-3,TGTGCCATCAGTCCGGGGAAGGGGAGCTCTGGGGCCAACGTCCTGACTTTC,CAISPGKGSSGANVLTF
TRBD2,TRBJ2-3,NA,13,TRBV20-1,TGCAGTGTAGGTGGGAGGGACACAGATACGCAGTATTTT,CSVGGRDTDTQYF